The 6 T cell receptor beta chains given below trace back to one sample, sequenced in a study of tissue T cells after allogeneic stem cell transplantation. Produced via immunoSEQ multiplex PCR; TCRdb's table is partial and in-frame only. The table lists some 7,600 clones, over 40% of them singletons. Described time point: mouse harvest day 7 after allogeneic transplant. The graft held 10^6 splenic CD5+ T cells and 10^7 T-cell-depleted bone marrow cells. The sequenced sample consisted of gut tissue. The receptors here all came from a female BALB/c mouse given C57BL/6 T cells with graft-versus-host disease after an allogeneic hematopoietic cell transplant.

Regarding this clone: Genes here carry mouse names. CDR3 DNA (partial): TGCTCCAGCAGGAAACGGGGGTACCAAGACACCCAGTAC. This codes for CSSRKRGYQDTQY. The entire CDR3 protein is CSSRKRGYQDTQYF. V is TRBV23 and J is TRBJ2-5. Sequencing ends 1 residue short of the CDR3 end; the germline J gene provides the rest. Germline CDR1 reads KGHTA; CDR2 reads FQNQQP. The CDR3 extends over 14 amino acids.

Turning to this clone: Genes here carry mouse names. The read ends 1 residue shy of where the CDR3 ends; the end is completed using the germline J gene. The rearrangement uses TRBV26 and TRBJ2-7; D is unresolved. V was trimmed by 3 bases and J by 0 bases, leaving 6 bases between them. The CDR3 has 13 residues. Looked up from germline, CDR1 is KGHPV and CDR2 is FQNQEV (reference sequence). CDR3 residues: CASSLADSYEQYF. CDR3 DNA, as far as it was read: TGTGCCAGCAGTCTCGCTGACTCCTATGAACAGTAC.

As concerns this clone: The genes and germline here are from mouse. This CDR3 reads CATSGVGNTLYF. The sequenced CDR3 bases are TGTGCCACTTCAGGGGTCGGAAATACGCTCTAT. V and J are TRBV3 and TRBJ1-3, with D possibly being TRBD1 (6 bases). Read sequence stops 1 residue before the CDR3 end, and the germline J gene provides the missing end. Trimming left V 10 bases short and J 4 bases short, with 11 bases between. This CDR3 spans 12 amino acids. Looked up from germline, CDR1 is SNHLY and CDR2 is FYNGKV (reference sequence).

This clone was detected a few times. Mouse gene names and germline throughout. The read gets to within 1 residue of the CDR3 end, and the germline J gene fills in the rest. This rearrangement joins TRBV19 to TRBJ2-5, with D unresolved. CDR1 and CDR2 (germline): FNHDT, SITEND (reference sequence). This CDR3 comprises 13 residues. Trimming took 2 bases from V and 0 from J, leaving 4 bases between them. This CDR3 reads CASSMTNQDTQYF. Incomplete CDR3 DNA: TGTGCCAGCAGTATGACCAACCAAGACACCCAGTAC.

Details on this clone: These gene names are mouse names. The read terminates 1 residue ahead of where the CDR3 ends, so the germline J gene completes it. The genes are TRBV26 and TRBJ1-6, with unresolved D. TRBJ1-6 is labeled an ORF, and its function is uncertain. Trimming removed 3 bases from V and 0 bases from J, with 9 bases in between. Germline-derived CDR1 and CDR2 are KGHPV and FQNQEV (reference sequence). CDR3 length equals 16 residues. The CDR3 spells CASSLGANSYNSPLYF. The sequenced part of the CDR3 DNA is TGTGCCAGCAGTCTTGGAGCTAATTCCTATAATTCGCCCCTCTAC.

Worth noting for this clone: The listed genes are named as in mouse. Sequencing ends 1 residue short of the CDR3 end; the germline J gene provides the rest. The chain is built from TRBV16 and TRBJ2-4; 10 positions agree with TRBD1. The CDR3 loop spans 16 amino acids. V was clipped by 4 bases and J by 0 bases; unmatched bases: 4. CDR1 and CDR2 from the germline V gene are SGHSA and FRNQAP. The CDR3: CASSSGQGSSQNTLYF. The sequenced CDR3 bases are TGTGCAAGCAGCTCGGGACAGGGGTCTAGTCAAAACACCTTGTAC.